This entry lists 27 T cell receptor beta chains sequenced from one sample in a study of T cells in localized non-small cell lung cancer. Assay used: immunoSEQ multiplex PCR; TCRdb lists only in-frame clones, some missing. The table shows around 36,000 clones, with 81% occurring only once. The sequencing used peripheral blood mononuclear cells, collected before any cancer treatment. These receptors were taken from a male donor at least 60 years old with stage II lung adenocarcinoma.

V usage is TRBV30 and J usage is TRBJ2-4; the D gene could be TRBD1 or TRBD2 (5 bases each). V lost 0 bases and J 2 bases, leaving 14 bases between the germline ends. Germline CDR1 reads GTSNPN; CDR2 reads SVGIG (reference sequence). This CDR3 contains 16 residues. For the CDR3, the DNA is TGTGCCTGGAGTGTGAGCGGTGGGGGATCCAAAAACATTCAGTACTTC. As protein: CAWSVSGGGSKNIQYF.

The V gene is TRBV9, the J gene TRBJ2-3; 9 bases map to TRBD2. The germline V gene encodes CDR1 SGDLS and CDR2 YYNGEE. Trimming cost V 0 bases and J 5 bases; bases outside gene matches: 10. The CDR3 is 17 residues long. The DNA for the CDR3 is TGTGCCAGCAGCGTAGCGCCTAGCGGGATGGGACTAGATACGCAGTATTTT. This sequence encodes CASSVAPSGMGLDTQYF.

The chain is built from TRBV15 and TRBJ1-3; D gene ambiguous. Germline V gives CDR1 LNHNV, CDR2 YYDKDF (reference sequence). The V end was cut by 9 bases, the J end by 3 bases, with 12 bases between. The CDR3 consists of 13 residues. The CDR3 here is CATRGVGGNTIYF. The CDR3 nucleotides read TGTGCCACTCGGGGAGTAGGTGGAAACACCATATATTTT.

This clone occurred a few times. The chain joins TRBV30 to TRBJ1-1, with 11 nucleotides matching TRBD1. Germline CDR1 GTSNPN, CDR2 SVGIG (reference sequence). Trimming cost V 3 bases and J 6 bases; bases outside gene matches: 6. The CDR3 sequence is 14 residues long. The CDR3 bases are TGTGCCTGGAGAGCTGGACAGGGGGCATCTGAAGCTTTCTTT. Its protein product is CAWRAGQGASEAFF.

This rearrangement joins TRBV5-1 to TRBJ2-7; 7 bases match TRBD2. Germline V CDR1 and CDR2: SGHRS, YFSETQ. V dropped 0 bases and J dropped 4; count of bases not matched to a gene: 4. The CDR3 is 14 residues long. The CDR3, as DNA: TGCGCCAGCAGCTTGGGCGGGAGTAGGTACGAGCAGTACTTC. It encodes CASSLGGSRYEQYF. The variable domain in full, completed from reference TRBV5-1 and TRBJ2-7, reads KAGVTQTPRYLIKTRGQQVTLSCSPISGHRSVSWYQQTPGQGLQFLFEYFSETQRNKGNFPGRFSGRQFSNSRSEMNVSTLELGDSALYLCASSLGGSRYEQYFGPGTRLTVT.

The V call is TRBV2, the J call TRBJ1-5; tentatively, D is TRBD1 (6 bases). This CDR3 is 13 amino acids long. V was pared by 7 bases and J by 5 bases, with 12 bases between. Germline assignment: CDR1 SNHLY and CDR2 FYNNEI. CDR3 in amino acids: CASTYRDYQPQHF. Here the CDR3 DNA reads TGTGCCAGCACCTACAGGGATTATCAGCCCCAGCATTTT.

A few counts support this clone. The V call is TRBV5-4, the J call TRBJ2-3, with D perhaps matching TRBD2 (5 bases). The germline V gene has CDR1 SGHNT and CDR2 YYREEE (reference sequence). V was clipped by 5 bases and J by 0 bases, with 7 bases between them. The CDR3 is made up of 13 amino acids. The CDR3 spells CASREASTDTQYF. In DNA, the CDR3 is TGTGCCAGCAGGGAGGCCAGCACAGATACGCAGTATTTT. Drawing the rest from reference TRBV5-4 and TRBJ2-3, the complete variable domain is ETGVTQSPTHLIKTRGQQVTLRCSSQSGHNTVSWYQQALGQGPQFIFQYYREEENGRGNFPPRFSGLQFPNYSSELNVNALELDDSALYLCASREASTDTQYFGPGTRLTVL.

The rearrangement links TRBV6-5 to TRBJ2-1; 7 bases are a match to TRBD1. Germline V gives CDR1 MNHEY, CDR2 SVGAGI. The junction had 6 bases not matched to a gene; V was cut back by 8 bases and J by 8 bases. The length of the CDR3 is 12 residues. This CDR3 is CASRQGVYEQFF. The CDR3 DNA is TGTGCCAGCCGACAGGGAGTCTATGAGCAGTTCTTC.

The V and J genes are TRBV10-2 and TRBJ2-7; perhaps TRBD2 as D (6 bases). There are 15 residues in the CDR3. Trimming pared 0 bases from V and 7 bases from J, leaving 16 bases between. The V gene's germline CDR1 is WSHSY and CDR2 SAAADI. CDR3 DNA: TGCGCCAGCAGTGAGTCAGGGACGGGAGCCGAAGAGCAGTACTTC. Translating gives CASSESGTGAEEQYF.

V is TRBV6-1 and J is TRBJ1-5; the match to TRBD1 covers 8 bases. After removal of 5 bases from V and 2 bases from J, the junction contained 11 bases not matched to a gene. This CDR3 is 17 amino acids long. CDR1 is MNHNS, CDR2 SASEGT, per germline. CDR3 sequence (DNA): TGTGCCAGCAGTCAAGGGACAGGACTGAATGGCAATCAGCCCCAGCATTTT. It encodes CASSQGTGLNGNQPQHF.

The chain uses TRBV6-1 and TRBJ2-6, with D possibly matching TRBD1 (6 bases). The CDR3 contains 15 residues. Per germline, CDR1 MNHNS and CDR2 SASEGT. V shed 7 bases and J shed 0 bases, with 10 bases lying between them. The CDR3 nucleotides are TGTGCCAGCAACACAGGGAGCTCTGGGGCCAACGTCCTGACTTTC. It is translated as CASNTGSSGANVLTF.

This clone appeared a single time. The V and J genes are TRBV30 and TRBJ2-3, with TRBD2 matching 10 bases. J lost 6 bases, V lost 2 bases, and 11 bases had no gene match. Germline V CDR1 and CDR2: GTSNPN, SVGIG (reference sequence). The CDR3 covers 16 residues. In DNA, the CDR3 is TGTGCCTGGAGTAAGGGAGCGGGAGGGCCAGTGGATACGCAGTATTTT. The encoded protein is CAWSKGAGGPVDTQYF.

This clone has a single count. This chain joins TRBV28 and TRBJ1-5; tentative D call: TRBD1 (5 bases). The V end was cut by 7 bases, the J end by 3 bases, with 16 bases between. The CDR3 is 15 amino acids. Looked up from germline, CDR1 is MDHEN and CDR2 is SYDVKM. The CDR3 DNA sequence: TGTGCCAGCACTCTTTCGGGGGGGAACAATCAGCCCCAGCATTTT. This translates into CASTLSGGNNQPQHF.

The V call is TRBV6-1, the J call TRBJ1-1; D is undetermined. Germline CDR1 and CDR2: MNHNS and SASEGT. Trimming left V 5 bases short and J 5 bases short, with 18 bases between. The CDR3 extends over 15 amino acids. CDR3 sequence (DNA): TGTGCCAGCAGTAGTCTGACATCACCTTTAACTGAAGCTTTCTTT. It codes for CASSSLTSPLTEAFF.

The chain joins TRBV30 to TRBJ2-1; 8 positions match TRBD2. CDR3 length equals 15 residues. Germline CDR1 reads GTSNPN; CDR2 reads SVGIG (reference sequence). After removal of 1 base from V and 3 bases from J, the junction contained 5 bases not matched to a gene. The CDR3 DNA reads TGTGCCTGGAGTGCTGCGGGAGGCTACTACAATGAGCAGTTCTTC. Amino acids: CAWSAAGGYYNEQFF. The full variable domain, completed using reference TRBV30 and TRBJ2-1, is SQTIHQWPATLVQPVGSPLSLECTVEGTSNPNLYWYRQAAGRGLQLLFYSVGIGQISSEVPQNLSASRPQDRQFILSSKKLLLSDSGFYLCAWSAAGGYYNEQFFGPGTRLTVL.

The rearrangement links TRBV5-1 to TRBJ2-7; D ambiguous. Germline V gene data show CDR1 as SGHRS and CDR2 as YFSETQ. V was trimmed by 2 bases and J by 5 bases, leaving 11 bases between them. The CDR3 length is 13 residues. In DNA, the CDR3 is TGCGCCAGCAGCTTTGTAGGGCTGAACGAGCAGTACTTC. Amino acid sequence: CASSFVGLNEQYF.

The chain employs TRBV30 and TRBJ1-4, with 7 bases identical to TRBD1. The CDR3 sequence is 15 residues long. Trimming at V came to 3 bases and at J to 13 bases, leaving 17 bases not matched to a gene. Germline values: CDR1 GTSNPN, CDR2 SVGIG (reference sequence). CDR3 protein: CAWRDYPGQPNGLFF. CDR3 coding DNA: TGTGCCTGGAGGGATTATCCGGGACAGCCTAATGGACTGTTTTTT.

This chain's CDR3 is CASSFGLELFF. The DNA for the CDR3 is TGTGCCAGCAGCTTCGGACTGGAGCTGTTTTTT. V gene TRBV28 combines with J gene TRBJ2-2; possible D gene TRBD2, 5 bases. From germline, CDR1 is MDHEN and CDR2 SYDVKM. V dropped 6 bases and J dropped 10 bases, with 9 bases sitting between them. The CDR3 is made up of 11 amino acids.

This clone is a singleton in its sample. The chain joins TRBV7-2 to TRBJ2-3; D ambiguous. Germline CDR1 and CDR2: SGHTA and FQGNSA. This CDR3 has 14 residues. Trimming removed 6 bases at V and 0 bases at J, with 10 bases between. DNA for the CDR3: TGTGCCAGCAGTCTAGGGATCAGCACAGATACGCAGTATTTT. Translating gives CASSLGISTDTQYF.

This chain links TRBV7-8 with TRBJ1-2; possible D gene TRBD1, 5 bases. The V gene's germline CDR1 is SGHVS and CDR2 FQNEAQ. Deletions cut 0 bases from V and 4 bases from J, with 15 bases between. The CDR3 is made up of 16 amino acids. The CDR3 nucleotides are TGTGCCAGCAGCTTAGCGGCGGCAGGGTTTGTCTATGGCTACACCTTC. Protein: CASSLAAAGFVYGYTF.

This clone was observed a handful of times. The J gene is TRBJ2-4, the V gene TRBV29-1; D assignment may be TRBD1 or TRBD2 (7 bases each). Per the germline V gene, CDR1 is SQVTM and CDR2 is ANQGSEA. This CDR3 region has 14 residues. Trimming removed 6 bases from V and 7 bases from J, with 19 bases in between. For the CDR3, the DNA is TGCAGCGTACAGAGGGAGGGGGCATTGAACATTCAGTACTTC. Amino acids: CSVQREGALNIQYF.

The CDR3: CASSPFLVADNEQFF. In nucleotides, the CDR3 is TGTGCCAGCAGCCCATTCCTAGTAGCGGACAATGAGCAGTTCTTC. J is TRBJ2-1 and V is TRBV4-2; TRBD2 might be the D (6 bases). The CDR3 sequence is 15 residues long. Germline CDR1 and CDR2: LGHNA and YNFKEQ. V was clipped by 4 bases and J by 5 bases, with 15 bases between them.

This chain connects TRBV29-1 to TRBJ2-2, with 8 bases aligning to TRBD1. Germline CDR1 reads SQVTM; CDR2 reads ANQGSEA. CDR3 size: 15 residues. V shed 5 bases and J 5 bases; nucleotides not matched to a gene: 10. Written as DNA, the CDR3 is TGCAGCGTTCGACCCCGGGACAGGCCTACCGGGGAGCTGTTTTTT. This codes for CSVRPRDRPTGELFF.

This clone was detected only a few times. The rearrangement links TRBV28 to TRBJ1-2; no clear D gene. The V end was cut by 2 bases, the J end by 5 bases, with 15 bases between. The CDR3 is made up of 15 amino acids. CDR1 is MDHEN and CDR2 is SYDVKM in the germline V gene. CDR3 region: CASSLTYAPTYGYTF. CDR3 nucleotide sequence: TGTGCCAGCAGTTTAACCTATGCACCTACGTATGGCTACACCTTC.

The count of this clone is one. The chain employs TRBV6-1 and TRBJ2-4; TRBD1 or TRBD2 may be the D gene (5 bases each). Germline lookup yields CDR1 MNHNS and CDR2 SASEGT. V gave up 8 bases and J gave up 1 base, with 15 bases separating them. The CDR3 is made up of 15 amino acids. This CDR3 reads CASLPGPPAKNIQYF. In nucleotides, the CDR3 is TGTGCCAGCTTACCGGGGCCTCCGGCCAAAAACATTCAGTACTTC.

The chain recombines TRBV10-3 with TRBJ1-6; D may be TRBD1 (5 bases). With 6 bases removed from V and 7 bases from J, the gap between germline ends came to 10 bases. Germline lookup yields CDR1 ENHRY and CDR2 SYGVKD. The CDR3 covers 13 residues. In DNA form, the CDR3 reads TGTGCCATCAGAAGGGACCTCAATTCACCCCTCCACTTT. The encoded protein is CAIRRDLNSPLHF.

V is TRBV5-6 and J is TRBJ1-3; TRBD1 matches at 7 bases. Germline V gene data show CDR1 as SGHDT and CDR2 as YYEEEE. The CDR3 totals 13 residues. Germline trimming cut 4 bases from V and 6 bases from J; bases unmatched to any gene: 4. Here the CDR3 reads CASSGDRVNTIYF. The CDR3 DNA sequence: TGTGCCAGCAGCGGGGACAGAGTAAACACCATATATTTT.